The T cell receptor (beta chain) under discussion was sequenced for a study of shared clonotypes between healthy human individuals. Notes on the study in general: Inspection by rarefaction showed sorted-subset sequencing to be incomplete despite large depth. A handful of donors shared around 5% of their naive CD4 clonotypes.

Each subset's genomic DNA was split evenly across several immunoSEQ plates. Method: immunoSEQ multiplex PCR; TCRdb's copy keeps in-frame clones and lacks some. The profile shows roughly 1,600,000 clones, around 98.5% of them singletons. The CDR3 totals 14 residues. Losses at the gene ends were 3 bases for V and 4 bases for J; bases not matched to a gene: 5. Germline CDR1 is MNHEY and CDR2 is SMNVEV (reference sequence). Concerning this clone itself: Its antigen is unknown.

The chain has TRBV27 and TRBJ2-7; TRBD2 matches at 8 bases. This receptor was obtained from a man aged 25-40 years in good health. Sequenced material: naive CD4+ T cells sorted from blood. The subset is: CD45RA+ positively selected. CDR3 DNA sequence: TGTGCCAGCAGTTTTCAGAGCGGGAGTTACGAGCAGTACTTC. The encoded protein is CASSFQSGSYEQYF.